The present T cell receptor (beta chain) was sequenced within a study of blood T cell repertoires in COVID-19. Study overall: PBMCs, B-cell-depleted T cells, or T cells provided the cDNA or gDNA that made up the material.

Sequencing was performed with immunoSEQ multiplex PCR; in TCRdb, only in-frame clones are kept and a portion is missing. The sample consists of about 230,000 clones, 81% of them appearing once. Deletions cut 4 bases from V and 7 bases from J, with 13 bases between. Germline V gene lookup returns CDR1 SNHLY and CDR2 FYNNEI. The CDR3 contains 13 residues. This sequence was found in a woman aged 80 or over with COVID-19, enrolled during active disease. The chain couples TRBV2 to TRBJ1-2; no firm D call. Input material: peripheral blood. In nucleotides, the CDR3 is TGTGCCAGCAGTGCCGTAGCAGTTCCTGGCTACACCTTC. As protein: CASSAVAVPGYTF.